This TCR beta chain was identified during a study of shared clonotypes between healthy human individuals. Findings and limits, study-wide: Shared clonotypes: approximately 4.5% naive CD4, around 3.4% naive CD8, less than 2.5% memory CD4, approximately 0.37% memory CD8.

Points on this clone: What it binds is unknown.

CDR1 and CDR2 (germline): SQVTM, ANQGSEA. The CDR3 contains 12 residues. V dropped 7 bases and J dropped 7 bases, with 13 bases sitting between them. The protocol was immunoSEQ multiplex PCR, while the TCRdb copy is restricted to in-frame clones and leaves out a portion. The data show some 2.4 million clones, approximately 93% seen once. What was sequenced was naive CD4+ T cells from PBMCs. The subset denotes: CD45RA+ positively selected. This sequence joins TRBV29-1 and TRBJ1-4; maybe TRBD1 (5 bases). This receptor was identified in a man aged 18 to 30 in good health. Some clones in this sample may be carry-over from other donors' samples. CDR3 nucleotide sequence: TGCAGCGGGGGACGGGGAGGTGAAAAACTGTTTTTT. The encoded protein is CSGGRGGEKLFF. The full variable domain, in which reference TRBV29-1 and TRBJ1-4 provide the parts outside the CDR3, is SAVISQKPSRDICQRGTSLTIQCQVDSQVTMMFWYRQQPGQSLTLIATANQGSEATYESGFVIDKFPISRPNLTFSTLTVSNMSPEDSSIYLCSGGRGGEKLFFGSGTQLSVL.